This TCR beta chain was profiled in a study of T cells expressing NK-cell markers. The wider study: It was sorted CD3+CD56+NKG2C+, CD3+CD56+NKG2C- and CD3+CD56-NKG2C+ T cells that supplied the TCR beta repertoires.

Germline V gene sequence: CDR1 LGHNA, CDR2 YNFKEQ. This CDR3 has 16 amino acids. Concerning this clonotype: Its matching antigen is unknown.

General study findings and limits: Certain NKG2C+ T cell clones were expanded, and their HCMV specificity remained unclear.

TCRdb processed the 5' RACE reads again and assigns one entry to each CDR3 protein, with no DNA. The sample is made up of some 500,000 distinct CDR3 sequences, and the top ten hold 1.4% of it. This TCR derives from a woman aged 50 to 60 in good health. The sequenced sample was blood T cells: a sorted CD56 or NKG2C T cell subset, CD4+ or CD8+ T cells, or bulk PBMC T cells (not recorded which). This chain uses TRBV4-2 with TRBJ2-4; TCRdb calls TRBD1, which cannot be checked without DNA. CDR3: CASSQDGDTAKNIQYF.